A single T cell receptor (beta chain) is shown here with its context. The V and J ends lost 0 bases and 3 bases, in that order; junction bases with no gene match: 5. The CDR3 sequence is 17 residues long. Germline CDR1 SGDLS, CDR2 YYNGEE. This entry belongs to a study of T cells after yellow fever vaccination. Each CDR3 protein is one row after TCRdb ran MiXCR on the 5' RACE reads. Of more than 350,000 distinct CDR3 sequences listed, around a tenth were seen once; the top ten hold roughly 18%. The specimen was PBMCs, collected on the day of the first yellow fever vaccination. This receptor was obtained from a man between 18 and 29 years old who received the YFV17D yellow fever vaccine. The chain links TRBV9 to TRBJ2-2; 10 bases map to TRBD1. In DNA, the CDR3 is TGTGCCAGCAGCGTAGGGGACAGGGGATGGGACACCGGGGAGCTGTTTTTT. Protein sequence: CASSVGDRGWDTGELFF.